This T cell receptor (beta chain) appears in the sequencing data of a study of beta chain features in type 1 diabetes. Study observations and caveats: Among patients, naive, central memory and Treg TCRB repertoires appeared more similar than among healthy donors. Moderate yet significant TCRB CDR3 shortening was seen in Type 1 diabetes patients in all four CD4+ subsets.

Every bit of the isolated RNA underwent reverse transcription, so sequencing read expressed TCRB transcripts. Measured with immunoSEQ multiplex PCR; TCRdb has only the in-frame clones, and not every one. The repertoire holds 600,000 to 700,000 clones, with around an eighth as singletons. This clone occurred a few times. Its antigen is unidentified. The germline V gene has CDR1 SNHLY and CDR2 FYNNEI. The CDR3 covers 15 residues. V was clipped by 2 bases and J by 1 base; unmatched bases: 2. Specimen: naive CD4+ T cells from blood. The TCR originated in a young man with type 1 diabetes. The J gene is TRBJ2-3, the V gene TRBV2, with 8 positions matching TRBD1. CDR3 residues: CASSEMGQGTDTQYF. The CDR3 DNA is TGTGCCAGCAGTGAAATGGGACAGGGCACAGATACGCAGTATTTT. The full variable domain, rest sourced from reference TRBV2 and TRBJ2-3, is EPEVTQTPSHQVTQMGQEVILRCVPISNHLYFYWYRQILGQKVEFLVSFYNNEISEKSEIFDDQFSVERPDGSNFTLKIRSTKLEDSAMYFCASSEMGQGTDTQYFGPGTRLTVL.